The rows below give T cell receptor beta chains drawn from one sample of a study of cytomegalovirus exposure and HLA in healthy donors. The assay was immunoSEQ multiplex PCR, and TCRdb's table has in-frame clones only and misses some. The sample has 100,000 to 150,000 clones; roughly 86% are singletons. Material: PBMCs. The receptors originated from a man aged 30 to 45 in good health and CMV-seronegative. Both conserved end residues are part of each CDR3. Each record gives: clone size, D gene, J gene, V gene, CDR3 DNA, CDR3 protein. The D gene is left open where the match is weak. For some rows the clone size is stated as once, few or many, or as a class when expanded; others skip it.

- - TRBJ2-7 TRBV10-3 TGTGCCATCAGTGTTGAGGGCCCCCTTTACGAGCAGTACTTC CAISVEGPLYEQYF
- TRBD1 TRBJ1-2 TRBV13 TGTGCCAGCAGCTTGGACAGGGGTTTGGATGGCTACACCTTC CASSLDRGLDGYTF
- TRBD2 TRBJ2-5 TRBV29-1 TGCAGCGTCATGACTAGCGGGAGCGGAGAGATCCAGTACTTC CSVMTSGSGEIQYF
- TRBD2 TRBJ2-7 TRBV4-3 TGCGCCAGCAGCCAAGGGACTAGCGGGACATACGAGCAGTACTTC CASSQGTSGTYEQYF
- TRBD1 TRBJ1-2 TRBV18 TGTGCCAGCTCACCACAGAGGCCGGGACAGGGTGATGGCTACACCTTC CASSPQRPGQGDGYTF
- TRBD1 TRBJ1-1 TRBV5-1 TGCGCCAGCAGCTCGGGACAGGTGATGAACACTGAAGCTTTCTTT CASSSGQVMNTEAFF
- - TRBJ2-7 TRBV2 TGTGCCAGCATGCGGGAAACACCCTACGAGCAGTACTTC CASMRETPYEQYF
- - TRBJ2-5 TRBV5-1 TGCGCCAGCAGCTTGGATGGCGGGCAAGAGACCCAGTACTTC CASSLDGGQETQYF
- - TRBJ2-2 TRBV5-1 TGCGCCAGCAGCTTCGGCGGAGTTGGCGGGGAGCTGTTTTTT CASSFGGVGGELFF
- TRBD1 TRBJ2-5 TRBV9 TGTGCCAGCAGCGCCGGACAGGGGGGCGGCCAGTACTTC CASSAGQGGGQYF
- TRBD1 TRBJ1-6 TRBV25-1 TGTGCCAGCAGTGAATTGAAGGACAGGGTTAATTCACCCCTCCACTTT CASSELKDRVNSPLHF
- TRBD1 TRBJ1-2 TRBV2 TGTGCCAGCAGTCAACAGGGGGGGGACTATGGCTACACCTTC CASSQQGGDYGYTF
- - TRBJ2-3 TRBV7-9 TGTGCCAGCAGCTTAGTACAGGGAGCTTCTAGCACAGATACGCAGTATTTT CASSLVQGASSTDTQYF
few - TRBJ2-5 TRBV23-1 TGCGCCAGCGGCTGGACAGTATTCCAAGAGACCCAGTACTTC CASGWTVFQETQYF
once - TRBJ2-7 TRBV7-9 TGTGCCAGCACCGACATTTCCTACGAGCAGTACTTC CASTDISYEQYF
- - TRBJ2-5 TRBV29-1 TGCAGCGTGGATACAGGGCAGCCGACCCAGTACTTC CSVDTGQPTQYF
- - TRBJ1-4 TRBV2 TGTGCCAGCAGTGGGGCGGGGGGTCAGCTACCTGCAACTAATGAAAAACTGTTTTTT CASSGAGGQLPATNEKLFF
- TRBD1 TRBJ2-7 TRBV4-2 TGTGCCAGCAGCCCAGGGACAGGGGATTCATCCTACGAGCAGTACTTC CASSPGTGDSSYEQYF
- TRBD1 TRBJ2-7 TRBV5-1 TGCGCCAGCAGCATGACAGGGGGCTCCTACGAGCAGTACTTC CASSMTGGSYEQYF
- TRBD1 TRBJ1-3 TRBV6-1 TGTGCCAGCAGTGAAAGTCTGACAGGGGCTGGAAACACCATATATTTT CASSESLTGAGNTIYF
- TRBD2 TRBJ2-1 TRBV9 TGTGCCAGCAGCGTAGCCAGCGGGACTAGCGGGAGGGGAAACAATGAGCAGTTCTTC CASSVASGTSGRGNNEQFF
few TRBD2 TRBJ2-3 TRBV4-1 TGCGCCAGCAGCCTTAGCGGGAGGGCCACAGATACGCAGTATTTT CASSLSGRATDTQYF
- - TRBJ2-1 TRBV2 TGTGCCAGCACGATCCTGGGACTCCCTGGGTTCTTC CASTILGLPGFF
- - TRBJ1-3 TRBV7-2 TGTGCCAGCAGCTTACCTCCTCGCTCTGGAAACACCATATATTTT CASSLPPRSGNTIYF
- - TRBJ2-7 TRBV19 TGTGCCAGTAGTATCTATGGCGGAGCCTACGAGCAGTACTTC CASSIYGGAYEQYF
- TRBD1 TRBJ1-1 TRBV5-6 TGTGCCAGCAGCTTTGGGTACGGGACAGCCAACACTGAAGCTTTCTTT CASSFGYGTANTEAFF
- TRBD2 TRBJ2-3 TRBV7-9 TGTGCCAGCAGCTTAGGGGAGACTAGCGGGCCAGATACGCAGTATTTT CASSLGETSGPDTQYF
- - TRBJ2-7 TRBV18 TGTGCCAGCTCACTTCGGCGGTACTACGAGCAGTACTTC CASSLRRYYEQYF
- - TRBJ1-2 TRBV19 TGTGCCAGTAGACACCGGGAGCGCATTGGGGGCTACACCTTC CASRHRERIGGYTF
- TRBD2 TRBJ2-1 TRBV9 TGTGCCAGCAGCGTCACCGGAGTATCTAGCGGGAGATCCTACAATGAGCAGTTCTTC CASSVTGVSSGRSYNEQFF